A selection of T cell receptor beta chains follows, all from one sample in a study of shared clonotypes between healthy human individuals. Only in-frame clones appear in the TCRdb table, and some are missing; sequencing was by immunoSEQ multiplex PCR. The repertoire holds just over 2,000,000 clones, about 94% seen once, with roughly 1% in the top ten. The sample comprised naive CD8+ T cells sorted from blood. Receptor source: a man younger than 35 in good health. The CDR3 runs from the conserved cysteine through the conserved F or W. Fields, in order: CDR3 protein, CDR3 DNA, J gene, clone size, V gene, D gene, CDR3 length. The D gene is left open where the match is weak. The listing skips clone size in some rows; elsewhere it reads once, few, many or a size class.

CDR3 protein: CASSPGAGLYSNQPQHF
CDR3 DNA: TGTGCCAGCAGCCCAGGGGCAGGGCTCTATAGCAATCAGCCCCAGCATTTT
J gene: TRBJ1-5
clone size: once
V gene: TRBV7-2
D gene: -
CDR3 length: 17

CDR3 protein: CASSYSSSGTQYF
CDR3 DNA: TGTGCCAGCAGTTACTCCTCCTCGGGGACCCAGTACTTC
J gene: TRBJ2-5
clone size: -
V gene: TRBV6-5
D gene: -
CDR3 length: 13

CDR3 protein: CASSMRQAREQYF
CDR3 DNA: TGTGCCAGTAGTATGCGGCAGGCCCGGGAGCAGTACTTC
J gene: TRBJ2-7
clone size: once
V gene: TRBV19
D gene: -
CDR3 length: 13

CDR3 protein: CASSLWSSGSEYNEQFF
CDR3 DNA: TGCGCCAGCAGCTTGTGGTCTAGCGGGAGTGAGTACAATGAGCAGTTCTTC
J gene: TRBJ2-1
clone size: -
V gene: TRBV5-1
D gene: TRBD2
CDR3 length: 17

CDR3 protein: CASSSAPGSYEQYF
CDR3 DNA: TGTGCCAGCAGTTCGGCTCCGGGATCCTACGAGCAGTACTTC
J gene: TRBJ2-7
clone size: -
V gene: TRBV7-2
D gene: -
CDR3 length: 14

CDR3 protein: CASGPPMTSGSSYEQYF
CDR3 DNA: TGTGCTAGTGGTCCTCCTATGACTAGCGGGAGCTCCTACGAGCAGTACTTC
J gene: TRBJ2-7
clone size: -
V gene: TRBV12-5
D gene: TRBD2
CDR3 length: 17

CDR3 protein: CSVVVASTEAFF
CDR3 DNA: TGCAGCGTTGTAGTGGCGAGCACTGAAGCTTTCTTT
J gene: TRBJ1-1
clone size: -
V gene: TRBV29-1
D gene: -
CDR3 length: 12

CDR3 protein: CASSLVTGNNEQFF
CDR3 DNA: TGTGCCAGCAGCTTAGTGACAGGGAACAATGAGCAGTTCTTC
J gene: TRBJ2-1
clone size: -
V gene: TRBV7-2
D gene: TRBD1
CDR3 length: 14

CDR3 protein: CASSPSSGEINQPQHF
CDR3 DNA: TGTGCCAGCAGTCCCTCCTCGGGGGAAATCAATCAGCCCCAGCATTTT
J gene: TRBJ1-5
clone size: -
V gene: TRBV27
D gene: -
CDR3 length: 16

CDR3 protein: CASSLGTSLIQYF
CDR3 DNA: TGTGCCAGCAGTTTGGGGACGTCTCTGATTCAGTACTTC
J gene: TRBJ2-4
clone size: -
V gene: TRBV28
D gene: -
CDR3 length: 13

CDR3 protein: CASSQDSGETGELFF
CDR3 DNA: TGCGCCAGCAGCCAAGATAGCGGGGAAACCGGGGAGCTGTTTTTT
J gene: TRBJ2-2
clone size: -
V gene: TRBV4-1
D gene: TRBD2
CDR3 length: 15

CDR3 protein: CASSLEQGVNTEAFF
CDR3 DNA: TGCGCCAGCAGCCTAGAACAGGGAGTGAACACTGAAGCTTTCTTT
J gene: TRBJ1-1
clone size: -
V gene: TRBV4-1
D gene: -
CDR3 length: 15

CDR3 protein: CASSLGVYAESYNEQFF
CDR3 DNA: TGTGCCAGCAGCTTAGGAGTGTACGCGGAGAGTTACAATGAGCAGTTCTTC
J gene: TRBJ2-1
clone size: -
V gene: TRBV11-2
D gene: -
CDR3 length: 17

CDR3 protein: CASSRDFGEGQETQYF
CDR3 DNA: TGTGCCAGCAGTCGGGACTTCGGGGAGGGTCAAGAGACCCAGTACTTC
J gene: TRBJ2-5
clone size: -
V gene: TRBV2
D gene: TRBD2
CDR3 length: 16

CDR3 protein: CASSQIAEESSYEQYF
CDR3 DNA: TGCGCCAGCAGCCAGATAGCGGAGGAAAGCTCCTACGAGCAGTACTTC
J gene: TRBJ2-7
clone size: -
V gene: TRBV4-1
D gene: -
CDR3 length: 16

CDR3 protein: CASTPSASGNTIYF
CDR3 DNA: TGTGCCAGCACCCCGTCGGCCTCTGGAAACACCATATATTTT
J gene: TRBJ1-3
clone size: once
V gene: TRBV6-6
D gene: -
CDR3 length: 14

CDR3 protein: CASSELLSPYEQYF
CDR3 DNA: TGTGCCAGCAGCGAATTACTGAGTCCCTACGAGCAGTACTTC
J gene: TRBJ2-7
clone size: -
V gene: TRBV5-8
D gene: -
CDR3 length: 14

CDR3 protein: CASSQGGAAGEKLFF
CDR3 DNA: TGTGCCAGCAGCCAGGGTGGGGCGGCGGGTGAAAAACTGTTTTTT
J gene: TRBJ1-4
clone size: -
V gene: TRBV7-2
D gene: -
CDR3 length: 15

CDR3 protein: CASSQHPAETENQPQHF
CDR3 DNA: TGCGCCAGCAGCCAACATCCTGCCGAGACTGAAAATCAGCCCCAGCATTTT
J gene: TRBJ1-5
clone size: -
V gene: TRBV4-1
D gene: -
CDR3 length: 17

CDR3 protein: CASSTPGQFYEQYF
CDR3 DNA: TGTGCCAGCAGCACGCCGGGACAGTTCTACGAGCAGTACTTC
J gene: TRBJ2-7
clone size: -
V gene: TRBV7-9
D gene: TRBD1
CDR3 length: 14

CDR3 protein: CASSQDGPSYNEQFF
CDR3 DNA: TGCGCCAGCAGCCAAGATGGACCCTCCTACAATGAGCAGTTCTTC
J gene: TRBJ2-1
clone size: -
V gene: TRBV4-3
D gene: -
CDR3 length: 15

CDR3 protein: CAISGTSGGPCEQYF
CDR3 DNA: TGTGCCATCAGTGGGACTAGCGGGGGGCCCTGCGAGCAGTACTTC
J gene: TRBJ2-7
clone size: once
V gene: TRBV10-3
D gene: TRBD2
CDR3 length: 15

CDR3 protein: CSVEIAGEVVYEQYF
CDR3 DNA: TGCAGCGTTGAGATAGCGGGAGAAGTAGTCTACGAGCAGTACTTC
J gene: TRBJ2-7
clone size: -
V gene: TRBV29-1
D gene: TRBD2
CDR3 length: 15

CDR3 protein: CASSHNTGYEQYF
CDR3 DNA: TGTGCCAGCAGCCATAATACAGGGTACGAGCAGTACTTC
J gene: TRBJ2-7
clone size: -
V gene: TRBV7-2
D gene: -
CDR3 length: 13

CDR3 protein: CASSPLGTSVDEQYF
CDR3 DNA: TGTGCCAGCAGCCCGTTAGGGACTAGCGTCGACGAGCAGTACTTC
J gene: TRBJ2-7
clone size: -
V gene: TRBV5-8
D gene: TRBD2
CDR3 length: 15

CDR3 protein: CASSFGTPISYEQYF
CDR3 DNA: TGTGCCAGCAGCTTCGGGACTCCCATCTCCTACGAGCAGTACTTC
J gene: TRBJ2-7
clone size: -
V gene: TRBV5-6
D gene: -
CDR3 length: 15

CDR3 protein: CAWSPGASSYNEQFF
CDR3 DNA: TGTGCCTGGTCCCCGGGCGCGAGCTCCTACAATGAGCAGTTCTTC
J gene: TRBJ2-1
clone size: -
V gene: TRBV30
D gene: -
CDR3 length: 15

CDR3 protein: CASSYGGYTGELFF
CDR3 DNA: TGTGCCAGCAGTTACGGGGGATACACCGGGGAGCTGTTTTTT
J gene: TRBJ2-2
clone size: -
V gene: TRBV6-5
D gene: -
CDR3 length: 14

CDR3 protein: CASSLGGENYGYTF
CDR3 DNA: TGTGCCAGCAGCTTAGGAGGAGAAAACTATGGCTACACCTTC
J gene: TRBJ1-2
clone size: -
V gene: TRBV13
D gene: -
CDR3 length: 14

CDR3 protein: CASRPTSQETQYF
CDR3 DNA: TGTGCCAGTAGACCGACGAGCCAAGAGACCCAGTACTTC
J gene: TRBJ2-5
clone size: -
V gene: TRBV19
D gene: -
CDR3 length: 13

CDR3 protein: CASSPIPLGSNTEAFF
CDR3 DNA: TGTGCCAGCAGTCCGATACCCCTGGGCTCGAACACTGAAGCTTTCTTT
J gene: TRBJ1-1
clone size: -
V gene: TRBV25-1
D gene: -
CDR3 length: 16

CDR3 protein: CASSLLPAGFSGNTIYF
CDR3 DNA: TGTGCCAGCAGCTTACTCCCGGCAGGATTCTCTGGAAACACCATATATTTT
J gene: TRBJ1-3
clone size: once
V gene: TRBV7-3
D gene: -
CDR3 length: 17

CDR3 protein: CASSSGGYEQYF
CDR3 DNA: TGTGCCAGTAGTAGCGGGGGCTACGAGCAGTACTTC
J gene: TRBJ2-7
clone size: once
V gene: TRBV2
D gene: TRBD2
CDR3 length: 12

CDR3 protein: CASSFRDAGYNEQFF
CDR3 DNA: TGTGCCAGTAGTTTCCGGGACGCTGGGTACAATGAGCAGTTCTTC
J gene: TRBJ2-1
clone size: -
V gene: TRBV19
D gene: -
CDR3 length: 15

CDR3 protein: CASSHLLEWTGELFF
CDR3 DNA: TGTGCCAGCAGTCACCTATTGGAGTGGACCGGGGAGCTGTTTTTT
J gene: TRBJ2-2
clone size: -
V gene: TRBV6-5
D gene: -
CDR3 length: 15

CDR3 protein: CASSLTPSNQPQHF
CDR3 DNA: TGTGCCAGCAGTTTGACACCTAGCAATCAGCCCCAGCATTTT
J gene: TRBJ1-5
clone size: -
V gene: TRBV28
D gene: -
CDR3 length: 14

CDR3 protein: CASSQDLTWWSYEQYF
CDR3 DNA: TGTGCCAGCAGCCAAGATCTCACTTGGTGGAGCTACGAGCAGTACTTC
J gene: TRBJ2-7
clone size: once
V gene: TRBV14
D gene: -
CDR3 length: 16

CDR3 protein: CASSSGGVNEQFF
CDR3 DNA: TGTGCCAGCAGCTCCGGGGGGGTCAATGAGCAGTTCTTC
J gene: TRBJ2-1
clone size: -
V gene: TRBV7-9
D gene: TRBD2
CDR3 length: 13

CDR3 protein: CASTPGQGADTQYF
CDR3 DNA: TGTGCCAGCACACCGGGACAGGGGGCAGATACGCAGTATTTT
J gene: TRBJ2-3
clone size: -
V gene: TRBV2
D gene: TRBD1
CDR3 length: 14

CDR3 protein: CASSEVAGGHTDTQYF
CDR3 DNA: TGTGCCAGCAGTGAAGTGGCGGGAGGGCACACAGATACGCAGTATTTT
J gene: TRBJ2-3
clone size: -
V gene: TRBV2
D gene: TRBD2
CDR3 length: 16

CDR3 protein: CASTEGVGELFF
CDR3 DNA: TGTGCCAGCACCGAGGGGGTCGGGGAGCTGTTTTTT
J gene: TRBJ2-2
clone size: -
V gene: TRBV5-4
D gene: -
CDR3 length: 12

CDR3 protein: CASSLGESSYNEQFF
CDR3 DNA: TGTGCCAGCAGCTTAGGGGAGAGCTCCTACAATGAGCAGTTCTTC
J gene: TRBJ2-1
clone size: -
V gene: TRBV5-6
D gene: -
CDR3 length: 15

CDR3 protein: CASSYRVLYEQYF
CDR3 DNA: TGTGCCAGCAGTTACAGGGTCCTCTACGAGCAGTACTTC
J gene: TRBJ2-7
clone size: -
V gene: TRBV4-2
D gene: -
CDR3 length: 13

CDR3 protein: CASSLGEGVEQYF
CDR3 DNA: TGTGCCAGCAGTTTAGGGGAAGGGGTAGAGCAGTACTTC
J gene: TRBJ2-7
clone size: -
V gene: TRBV27
D gene: -
CDR3 length: 13

CDR3 protein: CASSDTSGRTDTQYF
CDR3 DNA: TGTGCCAGCAGTGATACTAGCGGGAGAACAGATACGCAGTATTTT
J gene: TRBJ2-3
clone size: once
V gene: TRBV2
D gene: TRBD2
CDR3 length: 15

CDR3 protein: CASSRDLVEAKNIQYF
CDR3 DNA: TGTGCCAGCAGCCGAGACTTGGTCGAGGCCAAAAACATTCAGTACTTC
J gene: TRBJ2-4
clone size: once
V gene: TRBV11-3
D gene: -
CDR3 length: 16

CDR3 protein: CASGLVGKDGAYGYTF
CDR3 DNA: TGTGCTAGTGGTTTGGTAGGAAAGGACGGAGCCTATGGCTACACCTTC
J gene: TRBJ1-2
clone size: -
V gene: TRBV12-5
D gene: -
CDR3 length: 16

CDR3 protein: CASSSGQGDNIQYF
CDR3 DNA: TGTGCCAGCAGCTCGGGACAGGGGGATAACATTCAGTACTTC
J gene: TRBJ2-4
clone size: -
V gene: TRBV5-4
D gene: TRBD1
CDR3 length: 14

CDR3 protein: CASSYETAYEQYF
CDR3 DNA: TGCGCCAGCAGCTACGAGACAGCCTACGAGCAGTACTTC
J gene: TRBJ2-7
clone size: -
V gene: TRBV5-1
D gene: -
CDR3 length: 13

CDR3 protein: CASSPGPGDNSPLHF
CDR3 DNA: TGTGCCAGCAGCCCGGGACCGGGAGATAATTCACCCCTCCACTTT
J gene: TRBJ1-6
clone size: -
V gene: TRBV7-9
D gene: -
CDR3 length: 15

CDR3 protein: CASTPGRRQETQYF
CDR3 DNA: TGTGCCAGCACCCCGGGACGGCGCCAAGAGACCCAGTACTTC
J gene: TRBJ2-5
clone size: -
V gene: TRBV28
D gene: -
CDR3 length: 14

CDR3 protein: CASEAEAFF
CDR3 DNA: TGTGCCAGCGAGGCTGAAGCTTTCTTT
J gene: TRBJ1-1
clone size: -
V gene: TRBV7-9
D gene: -
CDR3 length: 9

CDR3 protein: CASSSTRGTEAFF
CDR3 DNA: TGTGCCAGCAGTAGTACGAGAGGCACTGAAGCTTTCTTT
J gene: TRBJ1-1
clone size: -
V gene: TRBV6-1
D gene: -
CDR3 length: 13

CDR3 protein: CASSMQYSYEQYF
CDR3 DNA: TGTGCCAGCAGCATGCAGTACTCCTACGAGCAGTACTTC
J gene: TRBJ2-7
clone size: -
V gene: TRBV5-6
D gene: -
CDR3 length: 13

CDR3 protein: CASSEIPVGDSPLHF
CDR3 DNA: TGTGCCAGCAGTGAAATTCCGGTTGGGGATTCACCCCTCCACTTT
J gene: TRBJ1-6
clone size: -
V gene: TRBV6-1
D gene: -
CDR3 length: 15